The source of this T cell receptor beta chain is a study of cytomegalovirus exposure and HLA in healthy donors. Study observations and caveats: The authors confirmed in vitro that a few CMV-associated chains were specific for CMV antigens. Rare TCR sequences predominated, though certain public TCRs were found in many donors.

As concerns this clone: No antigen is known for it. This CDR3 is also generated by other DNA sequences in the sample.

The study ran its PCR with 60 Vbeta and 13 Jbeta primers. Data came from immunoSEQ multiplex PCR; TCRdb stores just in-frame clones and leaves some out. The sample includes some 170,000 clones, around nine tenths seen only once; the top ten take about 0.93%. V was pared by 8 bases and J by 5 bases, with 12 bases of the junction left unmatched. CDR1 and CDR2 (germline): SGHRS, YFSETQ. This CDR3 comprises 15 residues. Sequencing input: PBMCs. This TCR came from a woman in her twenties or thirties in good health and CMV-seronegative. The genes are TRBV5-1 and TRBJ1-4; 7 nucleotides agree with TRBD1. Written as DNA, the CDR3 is TGCGCCAGTAGCAGGGGGGGGCAGGGGAATGAAAAACTGTTTTTT. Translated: CASSRGGQGNEKLFF.